What follows describes a single TCR beta chain. The data derive from a study of blood T cell repertoires in COVID-19. Trimming stripped 1 base from V and 1 base from J, with 8 bases between. CDR1 and CDR2 from the germline V gene are SGHNT and YYREEE (reference sequence). This CDR3 has 14 amino acids. Authors' methods: Reference gene primer amplification gave estimated nucleated cell counts. The method was immunoSEQ multiplex PCR; TCRdb's version includes in-frame clones alone and lacks a portion of them. The DNA was the basis for D and trimming; V, J and clone size are from that table. This sample carries approximately 240,000 clones, approximately 86% of them seen once, and the ten largest clones take 6% to 7%.

The source material was PBMCs or T cells enriched from blood (not recorded which). The V call is TRBV5-4, the J call TRBJ2-5, with D unresolved. This TCR came from a woman aged 25-40 years with acute COVID-19. CDR3: CASSLTVSQETQYF. CDR3 DNA sequence: TGTGCCAGCAGCTTGACAGTCTCCCAAGAGACCCAGTACTTC.